This T cell receptor (beta chain) originates from a study of cytomegalovirus exposure and HLA in healthy donors. For the study at large: The 666 first-cohort repertoires shared a platform with the 120 validation repertoires, as reported in a later analysis. Findings of the study overall: Reports described diagnosis of cytomegalovirus status by the classifier as highly specific and sensitive.

For this clone: Its antigen is unidentified.

Sequencing used immunoSEQ multiplex PCR; TCRdb keeps in-frame clones, though not all of them. The table records about 110,000 clones, approximately 86% of them present only once. The CDR3 covers 14 residues. The germline gives CDR1 MDHEN, CDR2 SYDVKM. With 5 bases clipped from V and 1 base from J, the junction kept 4 bases outside the gene matches. Material for sequencing was PBMCs. The rearrangement joins TRBV28 to TRBJ2-7; 8 positions match TRBD1. The source of this sequence is a woman aged 18 to 35 in good health and CMV-seronegative. CDR3: CASSKTGASYEQYF. In DNA, the CDR3 is TGTGCCAGCAGTAAGACAGGGGCGTCCTACGAGCAGTACTTC.